The subject of this entry is one TCR beta chain. The data derive from a study of OX40 agonist ivuxolimab in advanced cancers. Profiled with immunoSEQ multiplex PCR; TCRdb holds only in-frame clones, not every one. The profile shows over 100,000 clones, over 75% of them singletons. Germline V lookup: CDR1 MNHEY, CDR2 SVGAGI. The CDR3 has 15 amino acids. The junction had 10 bases not matched to a gene; V was cut back by 7 bases and J by 4 bases. This chain joins TRBV6-5 and TRBJ2-1, with 7 bases aligning to TRBD2. Sequences were derived from CD4+ or CD8+ T cells sorted from blood, sampled in a trial of the OX40 agonist ivuxolimab. The source is an adult with an advanced solid tumor such as melanoma, head and neck, liver or kidney cancer. CDR3 DNA sequence: TGTGCCAGCACAAAAGGCGGGGGAAGGTACAATGAGCAGTTCTTC. Translation: CASTKGGGRYNEQFF.